The source of this TCR beta chain is a study of blood T cell repertoires in COVID-19. The wider study: Researchers got acute and convalescent COVID-19 samples from the United States, Italy and Spain. Sample material is recorded as cDNA or gDNA derived from T cells, B-cell-depleted T cells, or PBMCs.

Germline trimming cut 1 base from V and 6 bases from J; bases unmatched to any gene: 9. There are 16 residues in the CDR3. Germline V gene lookup returns CDR1 SGHVS and CDR2 FNYEAQ. As processed by the authors: Amplification of reference gene primers provided the estimated nucleated cell counts. The method was immunoSEQ multiplex PCR; TCRdb's version includes in-frame clones alone and lacks a portion of them. That table gives V, J and clone size, and the DNA gave D and trimming. Found here are hundreds of thousands of clones, approximately 91% of them singletons; the top ten hold just under 1%. Sequencing was performed on PBMCs or T cells enriched from blood (not recorded which). The chain combines TRBV7-6 with TRBJ1-2, with 9 bases fitting TRBD1. The TCR was taken from a woman aged 25 to 45 who had recovered from COVID-19. The CDR3 DNA reads as TGTGCCAGCAGCTTAGGCCCCGACAGGGGGATAGATGGCTACACCTTC. It yields the protein CASSLGPDRGIDGYTF.